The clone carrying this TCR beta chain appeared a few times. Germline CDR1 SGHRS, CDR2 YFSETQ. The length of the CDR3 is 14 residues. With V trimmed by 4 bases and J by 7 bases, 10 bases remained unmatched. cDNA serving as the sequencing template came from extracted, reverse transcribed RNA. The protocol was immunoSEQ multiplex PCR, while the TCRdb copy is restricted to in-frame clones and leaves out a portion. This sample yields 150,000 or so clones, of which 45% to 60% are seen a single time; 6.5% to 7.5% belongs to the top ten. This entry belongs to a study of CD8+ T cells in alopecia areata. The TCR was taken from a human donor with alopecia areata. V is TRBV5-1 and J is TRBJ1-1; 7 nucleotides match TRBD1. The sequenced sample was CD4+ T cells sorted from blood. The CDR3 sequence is CASSRRTGFGEAFF. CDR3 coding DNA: TGCGCCAGCAGCCGCAGGACAGGTTTCGGTGAAGCTTTCTTT.